This T cell receptor beta chain was sequenced in a study of blood T cell repertoires in COVID-19. Study context: T cells, B-cell-depleted T cells, or PBMCs supplied cDNA or gDNA.

Per the authors' pipeline: Estimation of nucleated cell counts was performed using reference gene primer amplification. Method: immunoSEQ multiplex PCR; TCRdb's copy keeps in-frame clones and lacks some. V, J and clone size derive from that table, while D and trimming were established from the DNA sequence. The table records 300,000 to 400,000 clones, 91% of them present only once. This clonotype originated in a woman in her late teens or twenties who had recovered from COVID-19. Specimen: peripheral blood.

CDR3 in amino acids: CASSPIRDRVLSGANVLTF. CDR3 coding DNA: TGTGCCAGCAGCCCCATCCGGGACAGGGTGCTTTCTGGGGCCAACGTCCTGACTTTC. The chain combines TRBV11-2 with TRBJ2-6; 9 bases fit TRBD1. The ends lost 5 bases at V and 1 base at J; junction bases unmatched: 12. Germline V gene lookup returns CDR1 SGHAT and CDR2 FQNNGV. The CDR3 runs to 19 residues.